The 24 T cell receptor beta chains reported below all come from one sample, sequenced in a study of OX40 agonist ivuxolimab in advanced cancers. Profiled with immunoSEQ multiplex PCR; TCRdb holds only in-frame clones, not every one. The sample lists approximately 110,000 clones, 85% to 95% occurring once. Sequencing was performed on CD4+ or CD8+ T cells sorted from blood, taken in a trial of the OX40 agonist ivuxolimab. Source of these receptors: an adult with an advanced solid tumor such as melanoma, head and neck, liver or kidney cancer.

This chain uses TRBV7-9 with TRBJ2-1, with TRBD1 identical over 12 bases. The CDR3 totals 15 residues. V trimming: 5 bases; J trimming: 8 bases; junction bases outside the gene matches: 7. CDR1 SEHNR and CDR2 FQNEAQ come from the germline V gene (reference sequence). The CDR3 loop is CASSQGTGGTDEQFF. CDR3 DNA sequence: TGTGCCAGCAGCCAGGGGACAGGGGGCACGGATGAGCAGTTCTTC.

This chain uses TRBV2 with TRBJ2-2; D perhaps matches TRBD2 (6 bases). The CDR3 length is 14 residues. The V end lost 5 bases, the J end lost 1 base, and 8 bases lay between the germline ends. Germline-derived CDR1 and CDR2 are SNHLY and FYNNEI. The CDR3 is CASSRGRNTGELFF. CDR3 DNA: TGTGCCAGCAGTCGGGGGAGGAACACCGGGGAGCTGTTTTTT.

The chain couples TRBV7-9 to TRBJ1-1; D ambiguous. V gave up 5 bases and J gave up 4 bases, with 17 bases separating them. The CDR3 contains 15 residues. CDR1 and CDR2 (germline): SEHNR, FQNEAQ (reference sequence). CDR3 DNA: TGTGCCAGCAGCCCTAGGGCGGAGTCACGCACTGAAGCTTTCTTT. This encodes CASSPRAESRTEAFF.

The chain recombines TRBV5-1 with TRBJ2-1, with TRBD2 matching over 8 bases. With 0 bases clipped from V and 7 bases from J, the junction kept 6 bases outside the gene matches. The CDR3 has 15 amino acids. Germline loops: CDR1 SGHRS, CDR2 YFSETQ. The DNA for the CDR3 is TGCGCCAGCAGCTTGGAGGGACTAGTAGCTAATGAGCAGTTCTTC. It yields the protein CASSLEGLVANEQFF.

The V and J genes are TRBV5-1 and TRBJ2-7; tentative D call: TRBD2 (6 bases). The V end lost 0 bases, the J end lost 2 bases, and 9 bases lay between the germline ends. The CDR3 totals 14 residues. From germline, CDR1 is SGHRS and CDR2 YFSETQ. CDR3 sequence (DNA): TGCGCCAGCAGCTTGGGTGGGGAGGCCTACGAGCAGTACTTC. Protein sequence: CASSLGGEAYEQYF.

CDR3 nucleotide sequence: TGTGCCATCAGTGAGTCGTTATTAACTCTAAGGGCAGATACGCAGTATTTT. Translation: CAISESLLTLRADTQYF. The chain recombines TRBV10-3 with TRBJ2-3; D call uncertain. CDR3 length: 17 amino acids. The ends were cut back, 0 bases at V and 4 bases at J, with 17 bases in the middle. The V gene's germline CDR1 is ENHRY and CDR2 SYGVKD.

V gene TRBV14 combines with J gene TRBJ2-5; TRBD2 matches at 9 bases. Germline V gene lookup returns CDR1 SGHDN and CDR2 FVKESK. This CDR3 contains 18 residues. Trimming took 0 bases from V and 5 from J; bases not matched to a gene: 13. CDR3 protein: CASSQDRGSGSVLETQYF. The DNA of the CDR3 is TGTGCCAGCAGCCAAGATCGGGGTAGCGGGAGTGTCCTTGAGACCCAGTACTTC.

The V call is TRBV5-8, the J call TRBJ1-4; D ambiguous. The V end was cut by 0 bases, the J end by 2 bases, with 5 bases between. This CDR3 has 14 residues. CDR1 and CDR2 from the germline V gene are SGHTS and YDEGEE. CDR3: CASSLGQTNEKLFF. DNA for the CDR3: TGTGCCAGCAGCTTGGGGCAGACTAATGAAAAACTGTTTTTT.

The chain recombines TRBV7-2 with TRBJ2-5, with unresolved D. Trimming took 5 bases from V and 1 from J, leaving 17 bases between them. CDR1 and CDR2 from the germline V gene are SGHTA and FQGNSA. The CDR3 has 16 amino acids. The CDR3 region is CASSPPGPHIQETQYF. DNA of the CDR3: TGTGCCAGCAGCCCCCCCGGCCCTCACATCCAAGAGACCCAGTACTTC.

The gene calls are TRBV18 and TRBJ1-5, with D possibly matching TRBD1 (6 bases). Germline V gene lookup returns CDR1 KGHSH and CDR2 LQKENI. The CDR3 covers 15 residues. V lost 4 bases and J 1 base, leaving 11 bases between the germline ends. CDR3 sequence reads: CASSQNRESNQPQHF. The DNA of the CDR3 is TGTGCCAGCTCACAGAACAGGGAGAGCAATCAGCCCCAGCATTTT.

The J gene is TRBJ1-2, the V gene TRBV5-1, with a tentative D call TRBD1 (5 bases). The V gene lost 4 bases and the J gene lost 0 bases, with 13 bases spanning the gap. CDR3 length equals 15 residues. CDR1 and CDR2 (germline): SGHRS, YFSETQ. CDR3 nucleotides: TGCGCCAGCAGCCCTACAGCGGGGGCTAACTATGGCTACACCTTC. Translating it yields CASSPTAGANYGYTF.

The CDR3 is CAWSATSGDGYTF. The DNA for the CDR3 is TGTGCCTGGAGCGCCACCTCAGGGGACGGCTACACCTTC. The chain couples TRBV30 to TRBJ1-2; D possibly corresponds to TRBD1 (6 bases). Per the germline V gene, CDR1 is GTSNPN and CDR2 is SVGIG (reference sequence). The V end was cut by 3 bases, the J end by 8 bases, with 16 bases between. The CDR3 runs 13 residues.

The chain employs TRBV28 and TRBJ2-2; weak D call: TRBD2 (5 bases). Trimming cost V 7 bases and J 3 bases, with 15 bases left between them. CDR1 is MDHEN, CDR2 SYDVKM, per germline. The CDR3 sequence is 15 residues long. The CDR3 reads CASTRDGSDTGELFF. The CDR3 DNA follows: TGTGCCAGCACTAGAGATGGGAGCGACACCGGGGAGCTGTTTTTT.

This rearrangement joins TRBV5-4 to TRBJ2-5, with 9 bases identical to TRBD1. The DNA end favors TRBJ2-7, so the J call may be wrong. The germline V gene encodes CDR1 SGHNT and CDR2 YYREEE (reference sequence). This CDR3 comprises 14 residues. CDR3 in DNA: TGTGCCAGCAGCCCGACAGGGGGAAAATACGAGCAGTACTTC. This gives the protein CASSPTGGKYEQYF.

V and J are TRBV6-1 and TRBJ1-2; no definite D call. V was clipped by 3 bases and J by 0 bases, with 8 bases between them. The CDR3 is 14 residues long. Germline V gene lookup returns CDR1 MNHNS and CDR2 SASEGT. CDR3 protein: CASSDAAANYGYTF. The CDR3, as DNA: TGTGCCAGCAGTGATGCTGCGGCTAACTATGGCTACACCTTC.

The chain is built from TRBV18 and TRBJ2-1; no clear D. V was pared by 6 bases and J by 10 bases, with 19 bases between. The germline gives CDR1 KGHSH, CDR2 LQKENI. The CDR3 consists of 14 residues. The chain's CDR3 is CASSDPTNPGEQFF. The CDR3 bases are TGTGCCAGCTCCGATCCAACAAATCCTGGGGAGCAGTTCTTC.

V usage is TRBV27 and J usage is TRBJ2-7; D perhaps matches TRBD2 (5 bases). Germline CDR1 MNHEY, CDR2 SMNVEV (reference sequence). V was trimmed by 1 base and J by 4 bases, leaving 8 bases between them. The CDR3 runs 13 residues. The CDR3 coding sequence is TGTGCCAGCAGTTTATTCCGAGGGTACGAGCAGTACTTC. Its translation: CASSLFRGYEQYF.

The chain carries TRBV27 and TRBJ2-1; D gene uncertain. The CDR3 spans 13 residues. The germline V gene encodes CDR1 MNHEY and CDR2 SMNVEV (reference sequence). Trimming cost V 5 bases and J 0 bases, with 5 bases left between them. This CDR3 reads CASSLGSYNEQFF. The CDR3 DNA sequence: TGTGCCAGCAGTCTGGGCTCCTACAATGAGCAGTTCTTC.

The CDR3 loop reads CASSLKQSGGYTF. CDR3 DNA sequence: TGTGCCAGCAGTTTAAAACAATCGGGCGGCTACACCTTC. The rearrangement joins TRBV28 to TRBJ1-2; D ambiguous. Between the trimmed V and J ends, which lost 2 bases and 8 bases, there was a span of 12 bases. Germline values: CDR1 MDHEN, CDR2 SYDVKM. This CDR3 contains 13 residues.

J is TRBJ1-5 and V is TRBV28, with D hard to call. The length of the CDR3 is 14 residues. Germline CDR1 MDHEN, CDR2 SYDVKM. V lost 10 bases to trimming and J lost 0 bases, with 13 bases between them. CDR3 sequence reads: CATWTGYSNQPQHF. In DNA, the CDR3 is TGTGCCACCTGGACCGGATATAGCAATCAGCCCCAGCATTTT.

The chain employs TRBV27 and TRBJ1-5; D not resolved. This CDR3 comprises 19 residues. V was clipped by 0 bases and J by 9 bases, with 27 bases between them. Germline CDR1 is MNHEY and CDR2 is SMNVEV (reference sequence). The CDR3 sequence is CASSLSKPAGSLVVWPQHF. The CDR3 DNA follows: TGTGCCAGCAGTTTATCGAAGCCCGCAGGATCTTTGGTGGTGTGGCCCCAGCATTTT.

This chain joins TRBV19 and TRBJ1-5; 8 nucleotides align to TRBD1. Germline trimming cut 7 bases from V and 5 bases from J; bases unmatched to any gene: 1. This CDR3 has 12 amino acids. Germline V lookup: CDR1 LNHDA, CDR2 SQIVND (reference sequence). DNA of the CDR3: TGTGCCAGTAACAGGGGGGATCAGCCCCAGCATTTT. It translates to CASNRGDQPQHF.

This clone was seen just once. The chain combines TRBV7-3 with TRBJ2-3; 12 positions agree with TRBD2. J gave up 1 base and V 5 bases, and 13 bases lay outside the gene matches. The CDR3 is 19 amino acids. Germline-derived CDR1 and CDR2 are SGHTA and FQGTGA. The CDR3 spells CASSPGLAGGLWGTDTQYF. The CDR3 bases are TGTGCCAGCAGCCCGGGGCTAGCGGGAGGGCTGTGGGGCACAGATACGCAGTATTTT. Full variable domain (missing parts from reference TRBV7-3 and TRBJ2-3): GAGVSQTPSNKVTEKGKYVELRCDPISGHTALYWYRQSLGQGPEFLIYFQGTGAADDSGLPNDRFFAVRPEGSVSTLKIQRTERGDSAVYLCASSPGLAGGLWGTDTQYFGPGTRLTVL.

The V gene is TRBV5-6, the J gene TRBJ2-7; D unresolved. V lost 6 bases, J lost 0 bases, and 16 bases lay in between. Germline V gives CDR1 SGHDT, CDR2 YYEEEE. The CDR3 contains 15 residues. The CDR3 loop reads CASIAWSRPSYEQYF. In nucleotides, the CDR3 is TGTGCCAGCATAGCTTGGTCCAGGCCCTCCTACGAGCAGTACTTC.